Below are 28 T cell receptor beta chains sequenced from a single sample in a study of T cells in localized non-small cell lung cancer. The data were produced by immunoSEQ multiplex PCR, yet TCRdb's version contains in-frame clones alone and is incomplete. This sample has tens of thousands of clones, with around 93% found just once. The sequences come from peripheral blood, collected before any cancer treatment. The receptor set was obtained from a female donor at least 60 years old with stage I lung adenocarcinoma.

This clone showed up just a few times. The chain joins TRBV21-1 to TRBJ2-7; TRBD2, the D gene given by the table, was not confirmed from the DNA. TRBV21-1 is a pseudogene locus. The CDR3 spans 15 residues. CDR3 coding DNA: TGTGCCAGCAGCAACCGGGACTACCGATGGTACGAGCAGTACGTC. Translated, it gives CASSNRDYRWYEQYV.

The chain links TRBV6-4 to TRBJ2-7; maybe TRBD2 (5 bases). Germline V gives CDR1 MRHNA, CDR2 SNTAGT. CDR3 length equals 15 residues. The V end was cut by 2 bases, the J end by 0 bases, with 11 bases between. CDR3 nucleotide sequence: TGTGCCAGCAGTGACGCAGAGGGCAGCTCCTACGAGCAGTACGTC. It translates to CASSDAEGSSYEQYV.

The J gene is TRBJ1-2, the V gene TRBV28; D unresolved. There are 12 residues in the CDR3. Germline V gene lookup returns CDR1 MDHEN and CDR2 SYDVKM. V lost 6 bases and J 4 bases, leaving 9 bases between the germline ends. CDR3 in amino acids: CASSNTVYGYTF. The CDR3 DNA is TGTGCCAGCAGCAATACAGTCTATGGCTACACCTTC.

The genes are TRBV11-1 and TRBJ1-4; TRBD1 agrees at 9 bases. The germline V gene encodes CDR1 SGHAT and CDR2 FQDESV (reference sequence). With 5 bases clipped from V and 5 bases from J, the junction kept 6 bases outside the gene matches. CDR3 size: 15 residues. CDR3 nucleotides: TGTGCCAGCAGCCTTGCTGGACAGGGGAATGAAAAACTGTTTTTT. This translates into CASSLAGQGNEKLFF.

In its sample, this clone was seen once. The chain recombines TRBV28 with TRBJ2-7; tentatively, D is TRBD2 (6 bases). The CDR3 consists of 14 residues. Germline V gene sequence: CDR1 MDHEN, CDR2 SYDVKM. V shed 6 bases and J shed 1 base, with 13 bases lying between them. Here the CDR3 reads CASSSGDGSYEQYV. The CDR3 bases are TGTGCCAGCAGCTCGGGGGACGGATCCTACGAGCAGTACGTC.

The chain carries TRBV10-1 and TRBJ2-5; a weak D match, TRBD2 (6 bases). The CDR3 spans 14 residues. Per germline, CDR1 WNHNN and CDR2 SYGVQD (reference sequence). The ends were cut back, 7 bases at V and 3 bases at J, with 15 bases in the middle. The CDR3 loop is CASKTAGFEETQYF. CDR3 bases: TGCGCCAGCAAAACGGCGGGGTTCGAAGAGACCCAGTACTTC.

In this sample, this clone turned up once. The V call is TRBV6-5, the J call TRBJ1-1; D gene uncertain. Per the germline V gene, CDR1 is MNHEY and CDR2 is SVGAGI. The CDR3 runs 13 residues. Trimming took 5 bases from V and 7 from J, leaving 14 bases between them. The DNA of the CDR3 is TGTGCCAGCAGTCTAGGGCCCCGTGATGAAGCTTTCTTT. Translation gives CASSLGPRDEAFF.

This chain uses TRBV18 with TRBJ2-7; the match to TRBD2 covers 9 bases. The junction had 3 bases not matched to a gene; V was cut back by 2 bases and J by 1 base. Looked up from germline, CDR1 is KGHSH and CDR2 is LQKENI. The CDR3 contains 15 residues. The CDR3, as DNA: TGTGCCAGCTCACCAGATAGCGGGAGTTCCTACGAGCAGTACTTC. As protein: CASSPDSGSSYEQYF. Complete variable domain (other parts from reference TRBV18 and TRBJ2-7): NAGVMQNPRHLVRRRGQEARLRCSPMKGHSHVYWYRQLPEEGLKFMVYLQKENIIDESGMPKERFSAEFPKEGPSILRIQQVVRGDSAAYFCASSPDSGSSYEQYFGPGTRLTVT.

The chain employs TRBV7-2 and TRBJ2-7; 7 nucleotides match TRBD2. The CDR3 consists of 15 residues. Trimming removed 5 bases from V and 0 bases from J; junction bases left unmatched: 7. Germline V gene lookup returns CDR1 SGHTA and CDR2 FQGNSA. The chain's CDR3 is CASSLGPGGSYEQYF. CDR3 DNA sequence: TGTGCCAGCAGCCTCGGTCCGGGGGGCTCCTACGAGCAGTACTTC.

The chain employs TRBV28 and TRBJ2-2, with 15 positions matching TRBD2. From germline, CDR1 is MDHEN and CDR2 SYDVKM. The CDR3 is 16 residues long. Losses at the gene ends were 6 bases for V and 5 bases for J; bases not matched to a gene: 4. CDR3 coding DNA: TGTGCCAGCAGGACAGGACTAGCGGGGGGGACCGGGGAGCTGTTTTTT. Amino acid sequence: CASRTGLAGGTGELFF.

This chain joins TRBV7-8 and TRBJ1-4; 9 bases fit TRBD1. Germline V gene sequence: CDR1 SGHVS, CDR2 FQNEAQ. The CDR3 runs 16 residues. Unmatched junction bases numbered 10, after V lost 5 bases and J lost 6 bases. The CDR3 loop reads CASSSGTGRVDEKLFF. CDR3 coding DNA: TGTGCCAGCAGCAGCGGGACAGGGAGGGTAGATGAAAAACTGTTTTTT.

This clone occurred once. The CDR3 DNA follows: TGTGCCAGCAGCGGGGGACAATTAGCCACTGAAGCTTTCTTT. Encoded protein: CASSGGQLATEAFF. The chain uses TRBV11-3 and TRBJ1-1; maybe TRBD1 (6 bases). The CDR3 runs 14 residues. V lost 5 bases, J lost 4 bases, and 14 bases lay in between. Germline CDR1 reads SGHNT; CDR2 reads YENEEA.

The chain links TRBV2 to TRBJ1-5; unclear D gene. V lost 7 bases and J 2 bases, leaving 15 bases between the germline ends. The CDR3 is made up of 15 amino acids. The germline V gene has CDR1 SNHLY and CDR2 FYNNEI. CDR3 in amino acids: CASKRAEVGNQPQHF. For the CDR3, the DNA is TGTGCCAGCAAGAGAGCCGAGGTGGGCAATCAGCCCCAGCATTTT.

The rearrangement uses TRBV7-2 and TRBJ2-7; D unresolved. Germline values: CDR1 SGHTA, CDR2 FQGNSA. The CDR3 contains 12 residues. V was clipped by 2 bases and J by 6 bases, with 8 bases between them. DNA of the CDR3: TGTGCCAGCAGCTTATACGTCGGCGAGCAGTACGTC. Translated: CASSLYVGEQYV.

The rearrangement uses TRBV7-8 and TRBJ2-1, with D perhaps being TRBD1 or TRBD2 (6 bases each). V lost 5 bases to trimming and J lost 1 base, with 15 bases between them. Germline CDR1 reads SGHVS; CDR2 reads FQNEAQ. There are 16 residues in the CDR3. This chain's CDR3 is CASSGTTRGSYNEQFF. Written as DNA, the CDR3 is TGTGCCAGCAGCGGAACGACTAGGGGGTCCTACAATGAGCAGTTCTTC.

The rearrangement joins TRBV18 to TRBJ2-1; D unresolved. Trimming stripped 7 bases from V and 4 bases from J, with 14 bases between. CDR3 length: 14 amino acids. Germline-derived CDR1 and CDR2 are KGHSH and LQKENI. CDR3 amino acids: CASFYSLPYNEQFF. In DNA, the CDR3 is TGTGCCAGCTTTTACAGCCTACCTTACAATGAGCAGTTCTTC.

The gene calls are TRBV7-2 and TRBJ2-5; D might be TRBD1 or TRBD2, each matching 5 bases. The V end was cut by 5 bases, the J end by 7 bases, with 20 bases between. The CDR3 runs 15 residues. The germline V gene encodes CDR1 SGHTA and CDR2 FQGNSA. CDR3 residues: CASSGNRGSLATQYF. In DNA, the CDR3 is TGTGCCAGCAGCGGTAACCGGGGCAGCTTGGCGACCCAGTACTTC.

The chain combines TRBV10-3 with TRBJ1-1; weak D call: TRBD1 (6 bases). Trimming left V 7 bases short and J 4 bases short, with 16 bases between. CDR1 is ENHRY and CDR2 is SYGVKD in the germline V gene. The CDR3 spans 14 residues. As DNA, the CDR3 is TGTGCCATCACGACACAGGGACTGGGCACTGAAGCTTTCTTT. This encodes CAITTQGLGTEAFF.

The chain recombines TRBV5-1 with TRBJ2-3; 10 bases map to TRBD2. Germline V gene data show CDR1 as SGHRS and CDR2 as YFSETQ. The V gene end was trimmed by 2 bases and the J gene end by 1 base; junction bases not matched to a gene: 4. The CDR3 extends over 16 amino acids. The DNA for the CDR3 is TGCGCCAGCAGCTTTGCCGGGACTAGCGGCACAGATACGCAGTATTTT. Translating gives CASSFAGTSGTDTQYF. The whole variable domain, filled in from reference TRBV5-1 and TRBJ2-3, reads KAGVTQTPRYLIKTRGQQVTLSCSPISGHRSVSWYQQTPGQGLQFLFEYFSETQRNKGNFPGRFSGRQFSNSRSEMNVSTLELGDSALYLCASSFAGTSGTDTQYFGPGTRLTVL.

In this sample, this clone turned up once. V and J are TRBV10-3 and TRBJ1-4; no clear D gene. V was trimmed by 2 bases and J by 11 bases, leaving 9 bases between them. The CDR3 is 12 amino acids. Germline V gives CDR1 ENHRY, CDR2 SYGVKD. The CDR3 bases are TGTGCCATCAGTGAGGGGTTTGTGAAACTGTTTTTT. Protein product: CAISEGFVKLFF.

Only a few counts were recorded for this clone. This CDR3 is CASSPGQGDTEAFF. In DNA, the CDR3 is TGTGCCAGCAGCCCGGGACAGGGTGACACTGAAGCTTTCTTT. The rearrangement joins TRBV6-4 to TRBJ1-1; 9 bases are shared with TRBD1. Germline trimming cut 6 bases from V and 3 bases from J; bases unmatched to any gene: 5. Germline-derived CDR1 and CDR2 are MRHNA and SNTAGT. The CDR3 is 14 amino acids.

The genes are TRBV28 and TRBJ1-3, with D uncertain. Per the germline V gene, CDR1 is MDHEN and CDR2 is SYDVKM. The CDR3 contains 15 residues. Trimming stripped 1 base from V and 0 bases from J, with 7 bases between. The CDR3 is CASSLFLISGNTIYF. The CDR3 DNA reads TGTGCCAGCAGTTTATTCCTAATCTCTGGAAACACCATATATTTT.

The genes are TRBV7-2 and TRBJ2-1; the D is unclear. The CDR3 consists of 12 residues. Trimming removed 5 bases at V and 12 bases at J, with 14 bases between. CDR1 and CDR2 (germline): SGHTA, FQGNSA. The DNA of the CDR3 is TGTGCCAGCAGCCCAGAGGCCGGACCGCAGTTCTTC. Protein sequence: CASSPEAGPQFF. The full variable domain, completed using reference TRBV7-2 and TRBJ2-1, is GAGVSQSPSNKVTEKGKDVELRCDPISGHTALYWYRQSLGQGLEFLIYFQGNSAPDKSGLPSDRFSAERTGGSVSTLTIQRTQQEDSAVYLCASSPEAGPQFFGPGTRLTVL.

The gene calls are TRBV27 and TRBJ2-1; the match to TRBD2 covers 9 bases. The CDR3 sequence is 15 residues long. Germline V gene sequence: CDR1 MNHEY, CDR2 SMNVEV (reference sequence). Trimming removed 7 bases from V and 7 bases from J; junction bases left unmatched: 11. This CDR3 is CASTQTSGVWNEQFF. CDR3 coding DNA: TGTGCCAGCACCCAGACTAGCGGCGTTTGGAATGAGCAGTTCTTC.

The rearrangement joins TRBV7-9 to TRBJ2-6; possibly TRBD2 for D (5 bases). CDR1 SEHNR and CDR2 FQNEAQ come from the germline V gene (reference sequence). The CDR3 consists of 17 residues. V shed 1 base and J shed 0 bases, with 10 bases lying between them. CDR3 DNA: TGTGCCAGCAGCTTAGGCGGGTTCAGCTCTGGGGCCAACGTCCTGACTTTC. Protein product: CASSLGGFSSGANVLTF.

The CDR3: CASSPSTDTQYF. The CDR3 nucleotides read TGTGCCAGCAGCCCCAGCACAGATACGCAGTATTTT. The chain joins TRBV9 to TRBJ2-3; D is unresolved. V lost 4 bases to trimming and J lost 0 bases, with 3 bases between them. This CDR3 has 12 residues. Germline V lookup: CDR1 SGDLS, CDR2 YYNGEE.

V usage is TRBV7-2 and J usage is TRBJ2-1, with D hard to call. The V end lost 5 bases, the J end lost 10 bases, and 15 bases lay between the germline ends. Germline V gives CDR1 SGHTA, CDR2 FQGNSA. CDR3 length equals 13 residues. CDR3 sequence reads: CASSTNIRTEQFF. CDR3 DNA sequence: TGTGCCAGCAGCACCAACATCCGGACCGAGCAGTTCTTC.

This chain links TRBV5-1 with TRBJ1-1; D is possibly TRBD1 (5 bases). V was shortened by 3 bases and J by 5 bases, with 8 bases between the two germline ends. Germline V gene data show CDR1 as SGHRS and CDR2 as YFSETQ. The CDR3 length is 12 residues. Here the CDR3 DNA reads TGCGCCAGCAGCTGGGAGGGGACTGAAGCTTTCTTT. It codes for CASSWEGTEAFF.